This T cell receptor beta chain was obtained from a study of T cells in women clearing cervical HPV infection. Looking at the study overall: Case blood was drawn when the lesion was first found; control blood after infection became undetectable. For cases, blood was sampled a median around 150 days after lesion detection, interquartile range roughly 90 to 230 days.

Comment on this clone: What it binds is unknown. The read gets to within 3 residues of the CDR3 end, and the germline J gene fills in the rest.

Points from the study as a whole: Controls had more TRBV6-7 (0.16%) than cases (roughly 0.11%). CIN3+ cases had significantly higher TCR richness than controls; evenness did not differ.

This CDR3 contains 14 residues. Per germline, CDR1 SGHTA and CDR2 FQGNSA. The method was immunoSEQ multiplex PCR; TCRdb's version includes in-frame clones alone and lacks a portion of them. This repertoire includes about 44,000 clones. This chain uses TRBV7-2 with TRBJ2-3; tentative D call: TRBD1 (5 bases). The clonotype originates from a woman between 18 and 70 years old with a cervical HPV16 infection that either progressed to CIN3+ or cleared (not recorded which). Sequencing was done on a sample of blood buffy coat. The sequenced part of the CDR3 DNA is TGTGCCAGCAGCTTACAGGGTAGCTACGAGACG. It translates to CASSLQGSYET. In full, the CDR3 reads CASSLQGSYETQYF.